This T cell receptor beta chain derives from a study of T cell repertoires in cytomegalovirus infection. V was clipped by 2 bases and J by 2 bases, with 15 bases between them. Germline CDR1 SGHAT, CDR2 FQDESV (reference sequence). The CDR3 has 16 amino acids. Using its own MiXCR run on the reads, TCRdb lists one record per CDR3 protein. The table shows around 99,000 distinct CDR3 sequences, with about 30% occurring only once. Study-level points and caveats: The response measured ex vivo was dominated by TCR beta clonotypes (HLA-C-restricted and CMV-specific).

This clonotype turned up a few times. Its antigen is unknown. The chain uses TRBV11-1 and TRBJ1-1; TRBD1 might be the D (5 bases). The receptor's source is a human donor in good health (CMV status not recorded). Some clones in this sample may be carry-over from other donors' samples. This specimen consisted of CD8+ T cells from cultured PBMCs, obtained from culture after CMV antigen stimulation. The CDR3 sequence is CASSLSWTGGNTEAFF. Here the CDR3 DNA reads TGTGCCAGCAGCTTATCCTGGACCGGGGGAAACACTGAAGCTTTCTTT.